The clone carrying this T cell receptor (beta chain) was observed once. As yet, its antigen is unknown. This entry belongs to a study of shared clonotypes between healthy human individuals. Study results and caveats: Relative to their counterparts shared across all four donors, non-shared clonotypes exhibited diminished generation probabilities.

The donor population consisted of healthy HIV-negative adults with no recent acute infections or vaccinations. The method was immunoSEQ multiplex PCR; TCRdb's version includes in-frame clones alone and lacks a portion of them. The data hold a few million clones, with around 94% observed a single time. Looked up from germline, CDR1 is SGHRS and CDR2 is YFSETQ. The CDR3 runs 16 residues. V was clipped by 0 bases and J by 0 bases, with 7 bases between them. This TCR was recovered from a man aged 18 to 30 in good health. Input material: naive CD4+ T cells sorted from blood. The subset denotes: CD45RA+ positively selected. The genes are TRBV5-1 and TRBJ2-6; D might be TRBD2 (5 bases). CDR3 coding DNA: TGCGCCAGCAGCTTGGACGGAGGCTCTGGGGCCAACGTCCTGACTTTC. Its protein product is CASSLDGGSGANVLTF.